The T cell receptor (beta chain) under discussion was sequenced for a study of cytomegalovirus exposure and HLA in healthy donors. The study, taken as a whole, reports: TCR beta chains numbering more than 150 were designated cytomegalovirus-associated. Sequencing depth roughly uniform across donors was assumed in presence/absence analyses. Among the sequence variants, a highly shared cluster was likely an artifact of sequencing. Later genetic work tied a missense DCLRE1C variant to beta-chain V and J trimming.

To note about this clone: Its antigen is not known.

PCR amplification relied on 60 Vbeta primers (plus 13 Jbeta primers). Repertoires were generated with immunoSEQ multiplex PCR, while TCRdb's copy carries only in-frame clones and drops some. The sample lists around 180,000 clones, roughly 74% occurring once. CDR3 size: 13 residues. The V segment lost 3 bases and the J segment 7 bases; nucleotides outside the gene matches: 3. Germline values: CDR1 SGHVS, CDR2 FQNEAQ. The TCR originated in a woman aged 25 to 39 in good health and CMV-seropositive. The specimen was PBMCs. The V call is TRBV7-8, the J call TRBJ1-5, with 7 bases fitting TRBD1. CDR3 nucleotide sequence: TGTGCCAGCAGCTTCACAGGGGACCAGCCCCAGCATTTT. It codes for CASSFTGDQPQHF.